Listed here is a single T cell receptor (beta chain). What it recognizes is unknown. Germline values: CDR1 SGHNT, CDR2 YYREEE (reference sequence). V was pared by 5 bases and J by 7 bases, with 20 bases of the junction left unmatched. The CDR3 has 17 residues. Sequencing was performed with immunoSEQ multiplex PCR; in TCRdb, only in-frame clones are kept and a portion is missing. The data hold hundreds of thousands of clones, with roughly three quarters observed a single time. The data were obtained in a study of cytotoxic CD8 clonotypes in ibrutinib-treated CLL. General study findings and limits: Clonality was higher at ibrutinib response and returned toward baseline at progression.

This chain joins TRBV5-4 and TRBJ1-1; 7 nucleotides line up with TRBD1. The sequence came from a human donor with chronic lymphocytic leukemia. This specimen consisted of PBMCs, obtained after 12 months of ibrutinib treatment. The CDR3 DNA is TGTGCCAGCAGTAGAAAAGCGGGAGGGGGCGCTTCGGTTGAAGCTTTCTTT. Protein sequence: CASSRKAGGGASVEAFF.